The sequence of this T cell receptor (beta chain) was determined in a study of blood T cell repertoires in COVID-19. Measured with immunoSEQ multiplex PCR; TCRdb has only the in-frame clones, and not every one. The repertoire holds tens of thousands of clones, with just under 85% as singletons. This sequence originates from a man aged 50 or older with acute or convalescent COVID-19. Material: peripheral blood.

The DNA for the CDR3 is TGTGCCAGCAGCTTAGATGCAGATAACACAGATACGCAGTATTTT. Encoded protein: CASSLDADNTDTQYF. V usage is TRBV11-2 and J usage is TRBJ2-3; D uncertain. From germline, CDR1 is SGHAT and CDR2 FQNNGV. The CDR3 is made up of 15 amino acids. Trimming cost V 0 bases and J 2 bases, with 9 bases left between them. Supplemented by reference TRBV11-2 and TRBJ2-3, the full variable domain reads EAGVAQSPRYKIIEKRQSVAFWCNPISGHATLYWYQQILGQGPKLLIQFQNNGVVDDSQLPKDRFSAERLKGVDSTLKIQPAKLEDSAVYLCASSLDADNTDTQYFGPGTRLTVL.